Below are 24 T cell receptor beta chains sequenced from a single sample in a study of T cells in Graves' hyperthyroidism and ophthalmopathy. RNA transcripts provided the source from which TCR beta CDR3 regions were amplified. The primer set for the first-round RT-PCR of the TCR CDR3 was HTBI. TCRdb itself ran the multiplex PCR reads through MiXCR, one entry per CDR3 protein. The repertoire has hundreds of thousands of distinct CDR3 sequences, 30% to 40% of them found once; the top ten carry about a third. Source material: blood. These TCRs come from a woman in her thirties or forties with Graves' hyperthyroidism.

This clonotype has ten or more counts. The chain combines TRBV2 with TRBJ1-5; D might be TRBD1 (5 bases). This CDR3 contains 13 residues. The V gene lost 7 bases and the J gene lost 1 base, with 8 bases spanning the gap. CDR1 and CDR2 from the germline V gene are SNHLY and FYNNEI. DNA of the CDR3: TGTGCCAGCATCTGGGACAGCAATCAGCCCCAGCATTTT. Translated: CASIWDSNQPQHF. Complete variable domain (other parts from reference TRBV2 and TRBJ1-5): EPEVTQTPSHQVTQMGQEVILRCVPISNHLYFYWYRQILGQKVEFLVSFYNNEISEKSEIFDDQFSVERPDGSNFTLKIRSTKLEDSAMYFCASIWDSNQPQHFGDGTRLSIL.

In its sample, this clonotype was seen once. This may come from a read error, since a much larger clone is one base off. CDR3 coding DNA: TGTGCCATCAGCCGGATGATAGGGTGGGAGCAGTACTTC. This sequence encodes CAISRMIGWEQYF. The gene calls are TRBV10-3 and TRBJ2-7; D gene unclear. The CDR3 has 13 residues. The germline gives CDR1 ENHRY, CDR2 SYGVKD. Between the trimmed V and J ends, which lost 6 bases and 7 bases, there was a span of 16 bases.

This clonotype was counted a few times. This chain connects TRBV4-1 to TRBJ1-2; D is possibly TRBD1 (5 bases). Trimming took 1 base from V and 3 from J, leaving 12 bases between them. The CDR3 runs to 15 residues. Germline V gene lookup returns CDR1 MGHRA and CDR2 YSYEKL. The CDR3 protein is CASSQAPGTYYGYTF. CDR3 in DNA: TGCGCCAGCAGCCAAGCACCAGGGACCTACTATGGCTACACCTTC.

Ten or more counts support this clonotype. This sequence joins TRBV19 and TRBJ1-3; the D gene is possibly TRBD1 (5 bases). This CDR3 spans 14 amino acids. V lost 7 bases to trimming and J lost 0 bases, with 10 bases between them. CDR1 is LNHDA and CDR2 is SQIVND in the germline V gene (reference sequence). The CDR3 nucleotides read TGTGCCAGTACCAGACAGCTCTCTGGAAACACCATATATTTT. This encodes CASTRQLSGNTIYF.

This clonotype was found a few times. The CDR3 sequence: CASRFGTGVYTEAFF. CDR3 sequence (DNA): TGTGCCAGCCGTTTCGGGACAGGGGTTTACACTGAAGCTTTCTTT. The rearrangement joins TRBV6-5 to TRBJ1-1, with TRBD1 identical over 10 bases. J gave up 3 bases and V 8 bases, and 9 bases lay outside the gene matches. The germline CDR1 and CDR2 sequences are MNHEY and SVGAGI. The CDR3 extends over 15 amino acids.

The rearrangement links TRBV25-1 to TRBJ1-1, with TRBD1 matching over 10 bases. With 5 bases clipped from V and 4 bases from J, the junction kept 4 bases outside the gene matches. The germline CDR1 and CDR2 sequences are MGHDK and SYGVNS. This CDR3 has 14 amino acids. For the CDR3, the DNA is TGTGCCAGCAGTATTTGGACAGGGGGCACTGAAGCTTTCTTT. Translating gives CASSIWTGGTEAFF.

This clonotype was counted ten times or more. The J gene is TRBJ2-7, the V gene TRBV5-5, with 8 bases aligning to TRBD1. The CDR3 length is 13 residues. J lost 12 bases, V lost 0 bases, and 8 bases had no gene match. The germline V gene has CDR1 SGHKS and CDR2 YYEKEE (reference sequence). CDR3 protein: CASSLGQGSLSYF. The CDR3 region has the DNA TGTGCCAGCAGCTTGGGACAGGGGAGCCTGTCGTACTTC.

Many counts were recorded for this clonotype. This chain uses TRBV29-1 with TRBJ1-2; possibly TRBD1 for D (5 bases). V was cut by 4 bases and J by 11 bases, with 14 bases left in between. The CDR3 is 11 residues long. From germline, CDR1 is SQVTM and CDR2 ANQGSEA. The CDR3, as DNA: TGCAGCGTTGGACGGGGGGGAGGGTACACCTTC. Translated: CSVGRGGGYTF.

The gene calls are TRBV7-9 and TRBJ1-1; perhaps TRBD1 as D (6 bases). Germline V gives CDR1 SEHNR, CDR2 FQNEAQ (reference sequence). Trimming left V 1 base short and J 4 bases short, with 19 bases between. This CDR3 is 17 amino acids long. The CDR3 bases are TGTGCCAGCAGCTTAGGGTCCTCGGGGGCCAGCTCCACTGAAGCTTTCTTT. It is translated as CASSLGSSGASSTEAFF.

The DNA of the CDR3 is TGTGCCATCAGTGAGACAGGGGGTAATGAAAAACTGTTTTTT. Its translation is CAISETGGNEKLFF. V is TRBV10-3 and J is TRBJ1-4; 8 positions agree with TRBD1. CDR1 and CDR2 (germline): ENHRY, SYGVKD. Trimming removed 2 bases from V and 4 bases from J; junction bases left unmatched: 0. This CDR3 is 14 amino acids long.

This clonotype was found many times. This chain links TRBV20-1 with TRBJ2-7; 10 bases match TRBD2. Per the germline V gene, CDR1 is DFQATT and CDR2 is SNEGSKA (reference sequence). The CDR3 has 15 residues. V dropped 2 bases and J dropped 5; count of bases not matched to a gene: 9. CDR3 sequence: CSARPGLAKKNEQYF. The CDR3, as DNA: TGCAGTGCTAGACCGGGACTAGCGAAAAAAAACGAGCAGTACTTC.

This clonotype came up many times. The chain joins TRBV25-1 to TRBJ2-7, with 12 nucleotides matching TRBD2. J was trimmed by 3 bases and V by 10 bases; bases with no gene match: 4. Germline V lookup: CDR1 MGHDK, CDR2 SYGVNS. This CDR3 contains 13 residues. The CDR3 reads CATRTSGDYEQYF. The DNA for the CDR3 is TGTGCCACCAGGACTAGCGGGGACTACGAGCAGTACTTC.

Points on this clonotype: The junction departs from the called germline gene at one end, perhaps through a read error. The rearrangement uses TRBV7-2 and TRBJ2-5, with a possible D match to TRBD2 (6 bases). Germline assignment: CDR1 SGHTA and CDR2 FQGNSA. CDR3 length: 14 residues. CDR3 loop: CASSQAEGYETQYF. The CDR3, as DNA: TGCGCCAGCAGCCAAGCGGAGGGGTACGAGACCCAGTACTTC.

This rearrangement joins TRBV6-5 to TRBJ1-3; the D gene is possibly TRBD1 (5 bases). CDR1 is MNHEY, CDR2 SVGAGI, per germline. This CDR3 spans 17 amino acids. V was trimmed by 0 bases and J by 0 bases, leaving 12 bases between them. Here the CDR3 reads CASSYSSQAFSGNTIYF. The CDR3 nucleotides read TGTGCCAGCAGTTACTCGTCACAGGCTTTCTCTGGAAACACCATATATTTT.

A remark on this clonotype: Given a much more abundant clone one base away, this may be a read error. The V gene is TRBV19, the J gene TRBJ1-2, with a tentative D call TRBD1 (5 bases). The germline V gene has CDR1 LNHDA and CDR2 SQIVND (reference sequence). The CDR3 has 12 residues. Trimming took 3 bases from V and 7 from J, leaving 9 bases between them. CDR3 nucleotide sequence: TGTGCCAGTAGTATGGGAGACAGTGGCTACACCTTC. It translates to CASSMGDSGYTF.

This clonotype appeared a few times. A read error may account for a junction end that differs from germline. The rearrangement links TRBV10-3 to TRBJ1-1, with unresolved D. In germline, CDR1 is ENHRY, CDR2 SYGVKD. This CDR3 has 17 amino acids. The CDR3 region has the DNA TGTGCCAGCAGTTTGAGGCGTGTAGGCCCGGGTGGTTACGAAGCTTTCTTT. Its translation: CASSLRRVGPGGYEAFF.

Only a few counts were recorded for this clonotype. V usage is TRBV4-3 and J usage is TRBJ1-1; D is uncertain. CDR1 is LGHNA, CDR2 YSLEER, per germline. Trimming stripped 1 base from V and 4 bases from J, with 10 bases between. The CDR3 contains 14 residues. The CDR3 sequence is CASSQAPGFTEAFF. The CDR3 DNA is TGCGCCAGCAGCCAAGCTCCGGGGTTCACTGAAGCTTTCTTT.

Many counts were recorded for this clonotype. This chain connects TRBV5-1 to TRBJ1-5; no definite D call. Trimming removed 0 bases at V and 8 bases at J, with 9 bases between. Germline CDR1 and CDR2: SGHRS and YFSETQ. The CDR3 is made up of 13 amino acids. CDR3 amino acids: CASSLDFGKPQHF. The CDR3 DNA reads as TGCGCCAGCAGCTTGGATTTTGGGAAGCCCCAGCATTTT.

This clonotype has at least ten counts. The chain carries TRBV2 and TRBJ1-1; no firm D call. Germline lookup yields CDR1 SNHLY and CDR2 FYNNEI. The CDR3 has 15 amino acids. The V and J ends lost 0 bases and 8 bases respectively, with 16 bases between them. CDR3 region: CASSEATALNPEAFF. The CDR3 coding sequence is TGTGCCAGCAGTGAAGCAACGGCCTTGAACCCAGAAGCTTTCTTT.

V and J are TRBV4-1 and TRBJ2-5; no firm D call. CDR1 is MGHRA and CDR2 is YSYEKL in the germline V gene. V lost 1 base, J lost 2 bases, and 8 bases lay in between. The CDR3 totals 14 residues. CDR3 loop: CASSQVGFQETQYF. In DNA form, the CDR3 reads TGCGCCAGCAGCCAAGTGGGGTTTCAAGAGACCCAGTACTTC.

The J gene is TRBJ2-5, the V gene TRBV2; D might be TRBD1 (5 bases). V shed 3 bases and J shed 3 bases, with 11 bases lying between them. This CDR3 is built from 14 residues. CDR1 and CDR2 (germline): SNHLY, FYNNEI. The DNA of the CDR3 is TGTGCCAGCAGTGATAAGACAGTTAAAGAGACCCAGTACTTC. Its translation is CASSDKTVKETQYF.

This clonotype was recorded at least ten times. The J gene is TRBJ1-6, the V gene TRBV6-5; D is perhaps TRBD1 (5 bases). The CDR3 totals 14 residues. CDR1 and CDR2 (germline): MNHEY, SVGAGI. With 7 bases removed from V and 7 bases from J, the gap between germline ends came to 14 bases. CDR3 region: CASKRDHRNSPLHF. For the CDR3, the DNA is TGTGCCAGCAAACGGGACCACCGAAATTCACCCCTCCACTTT.

A word on this clonotype: The junction and the germline gene differ at one end; a read error may be behind it. The chain carries TRBV10-2 and TRBJ2-6; TRBD1 matches at 8 bases. CDR3 length: 17 amino acids. Germline CDR1 WSHSY, CDR2 SAAADI. CDR3 sequence reads: CASSQAGGLAGANVLTF. CDR3 coding DNA: TGTGCCAGCAGCCAGGCAGGGGGCTTGGCTGGGGCCAACGTCCTGACTTTC.

This clonotype appeared a few times. The chain has TRBV13 and TRBJ2-2; TRBD1 is a possible D gene (6 bases). The V end lost 5 bases, the J end lost 6 bases, and 16 bases lay between the germline ends. Germline CDR1 and CDR2: PRHDT and FYEKMQ (reference sequence). CDR3 length equals 15 residues. CDR3 amino acids: CASSVQGPPAGELFF. The CDR3 DNA is TGTGCCAGCAGCGTCCAGGGGCCTCCGGCCGGGGAGCTGTTTTTT.